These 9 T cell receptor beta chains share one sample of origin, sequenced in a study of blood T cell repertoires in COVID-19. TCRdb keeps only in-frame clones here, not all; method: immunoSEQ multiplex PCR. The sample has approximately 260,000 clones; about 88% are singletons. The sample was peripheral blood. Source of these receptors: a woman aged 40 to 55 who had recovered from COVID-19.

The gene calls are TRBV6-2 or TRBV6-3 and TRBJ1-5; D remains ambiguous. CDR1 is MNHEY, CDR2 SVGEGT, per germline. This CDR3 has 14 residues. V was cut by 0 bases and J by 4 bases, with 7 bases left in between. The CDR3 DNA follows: TGTGCCAGCAGTTACTCAATGAGAAATCAGCCCCAGCATTTT. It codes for CASSYSMRNQPQHF.

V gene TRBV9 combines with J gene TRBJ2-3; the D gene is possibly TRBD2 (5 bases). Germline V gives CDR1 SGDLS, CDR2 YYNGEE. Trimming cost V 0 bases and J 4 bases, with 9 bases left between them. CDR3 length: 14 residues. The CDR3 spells CASSVAGLPDTQYF. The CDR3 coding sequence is TGTGCCAGCAGCGTAGCAGGACTCCCAGATACGCAGTATTTT.

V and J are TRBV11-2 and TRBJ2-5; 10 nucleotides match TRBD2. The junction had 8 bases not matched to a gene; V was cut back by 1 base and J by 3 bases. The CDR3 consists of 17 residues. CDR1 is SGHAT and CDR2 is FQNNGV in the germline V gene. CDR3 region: CASSLVKGLAPEETQYF. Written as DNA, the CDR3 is TGTGCCAGCAGCTTAGTAAAGGGACTAGCGCCTGAAGAGACCCAGTACTTC.

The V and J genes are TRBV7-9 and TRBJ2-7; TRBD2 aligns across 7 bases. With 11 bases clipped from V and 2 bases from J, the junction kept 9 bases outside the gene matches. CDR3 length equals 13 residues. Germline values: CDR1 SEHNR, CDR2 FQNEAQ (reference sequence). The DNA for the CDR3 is TGTGCCGTCGATCAGCGGGGAACCTACGAGCAGTACTTC. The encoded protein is CAVDQRGTYEQYF.

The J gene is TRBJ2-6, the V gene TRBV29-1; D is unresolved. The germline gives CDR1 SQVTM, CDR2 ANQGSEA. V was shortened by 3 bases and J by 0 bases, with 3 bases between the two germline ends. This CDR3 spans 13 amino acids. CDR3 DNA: TGCAGCGTTGACAACTCTGGGGCCAACGTCCTGACTTTC. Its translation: CSVDNSGANVLTF.

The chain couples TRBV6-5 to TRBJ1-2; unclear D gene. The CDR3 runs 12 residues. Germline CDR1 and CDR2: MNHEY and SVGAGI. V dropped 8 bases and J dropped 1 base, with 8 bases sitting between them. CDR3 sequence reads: CASREFNYGYTF. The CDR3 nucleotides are TGTGCCAGCCGGGAGTTTAACTATGGCTACACCTTC.

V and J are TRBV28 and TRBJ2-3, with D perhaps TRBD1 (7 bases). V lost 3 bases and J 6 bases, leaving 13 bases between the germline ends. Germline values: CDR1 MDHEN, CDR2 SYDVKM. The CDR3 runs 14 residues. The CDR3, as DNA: TGTGCCAGCAGTTTCTCGGCAGGGGGGGATACGCAGTATTTT. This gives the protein CASSFSAGGDTQYF.

The CDR3 DNA reads TGCGCCAGCAGCTTGGAGGGGGGAGGGGAGACCCAGTACTTC. Translated: CASSLEGGGETQYF. The chain uses TRBV5-1 and TRBJ2-5; tentatively, D is TRBD2 (7 bases). The CDR3 sequence is 14 residues long. Germline values: CDR1 SGHRS, CDR2 YFSETQ. With 0 bases removed from V and 5 bases from J, the gap between germline ends came to 11 bases. The full variable domain, its missing parts supplied by reference TRBV5-1 and TRBJ2-5, is KAGVTQTPRYLIKTRGQQVTLSCSPISGHRSVSWYQQTPGQGLQFLFEYFSETQRNKGNFPGRFSGRQFSNSRSEMNVSTLELGDSALYLCASSLEGGGETQYFGPGTRLLVL.

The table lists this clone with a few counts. CDR3 protein: CASGEGLGNTEAFF. The DNA of the CDR3 is TGTGCTAGTGGTGAAGGACTGGGGAACACTGAAGCTTTCTTT. The chain combines TRBV12-5 with TRBJ1-1; D not resolved. The CDR3 is made up of 14 amino acids. The germline gives CDR1 LGHNT, CDR2 FRNRAP. Trimming cost V 5 bases and J 1 base, with 11 bases left between them. Filled out from reference TRBV12-5 and TRBJ1-1, the complete variable domain reads DARVTQTPRHKVTEMGQEVTMRCQPILGHNTVFWYRQTMMQGLELLAYFRNRAPLDDSGMPKDRFSAEMPDATLATLKIQPSEPRDSAVYFCASGEGLGNTEAFFGQGTRLTVV.